Listed here are 16 T cell receptor beta chains from one sample, sequenced in a study of Graves' ophthalmopathy and Graves' hyperthyroidism. CDR3 regions of TCR beta were amplified from RNA transcripts. Amplification began with first-round RT-PCR using HTBI primers, then second-round multiplex PCR was performed. TCRdb reanalysed the multiplex PCR reads using MiXCR and keeps one entry per CDR3 protein. The table includes 260,000 or so distinct CDR3 sequences, around 42% detected once. Material: peripheral blood. The origin of the receptors is an adult man with Graves' ophthalmopathy.

The CDR3, as DNA: TGTGCCAGCCGCCCACAGGGGGGTATACAGCCCCAGCATTTT. Protein: CASRPQGGIQPQHF. The chain uses TRBV12-3 or TRBV12-4 and TRBJ1-5, with 8 bases aligning to TRBD1. The CDR3 sequence is 14 residues long. The ends lost 8 bases at V and 7 bases at J; junction bases unmatched: 10.

The chain recombines TRBV20-1 with TRBJ2-7; TRBD1 agrees at 7 bases. There are 15 residues in the CDR3. V shed 1 base, J shed 3 bases, and the junction held 9 bases outside the gene matches. Germline CDR1 reads DFQATT; CDR2 reads SNEGSKA (reference sequence). The CDR3 region has the DNA TGCAGTGCTAGAGGTGGGGGACAGACTCGCTACGAGCAGTACTTC. This sequence encodes CSARGGGQTRYEQYF.

The chain joins TRBV19 to TRBJ1-1, with 8 nucleotides matching TRBD1. This CDR3 is 15 amino acids long. The V and J ends lost 5 bases and 1 base, in that order; junction bases with no gene match: 6. The germline V gene has CDR1 LNHDA and CDR2 SQIVND (reference sequence). CDR3 amino acids: CASSDPGQANTEAFF. Written as DNA, the CDR3 is TGTGCCAGTAGTGATCCGGGACAGGCGAACACTGAAGCTTTCTTT.

J is TRBJ1-6 and V is TRBV7-9; 11 bases align to TRBD1. CDR1 is SEHNR, CDR2 FQNEAQ, per germline (reference sequence). Unmatched junction bases numbered 8, after V lost 6 bases and J lost 4 bases. The CDR3 is 17 amino acids. The CDR3 DNA reads as TGTGCCAGCAGACTCTTCGGGACAGGGGGGTATAATTCACCCCTCCACTTT. Its protein product is CASRLFGTGGYNSPLHF.

This chain links TRBV25-1 with TRBJ1-1, with D possibly matching TRBD1 (6 bases). Looked up from germline, CDR1 is MGHDK and CDR2 is SYGVNS. The length of the CDR3 is 14 residues. The ends were cut back, 6 bases at V and 4 bases at J, with 15 bases in the middle. Here the CDR3 DNA reads TGTGCCAGCAGACGGGGGGCAAGGAGCACTGAAGCTTTCTTT. It encodes CASRRGARSTEAFF.

The rearrangement uses TRBV19 and TRBJ2-5, with D perhaps matching TRBD2 (6 bases). The CDR3 has 14 amino acids. CDR1 LNHDA and CDR2 SQIVND come from the germline V gene (reference sequence). Trimming stripped 5 bases from V and 6 bases from J, with 16 bases between. The CDR3 protein is CASSPGRSVQTQYF. In DNA, the CDR3 is TGTGCCAGTAGTCCAGGGAGGAGCGTTCAGACCCAGTACTTC.

This clonotype occurred a few times. This chain connects TRBV5-6 to TRBJ2-5; 15 nucleotides match TRBD2. The CDR3 is 16 residues long. The trim removed 0 bases at V and 4 bases at J, leaving 1 base unmatched. In germline, CDR1 is SGHDT, CDR2 YYEEEE. As DNA, the CDR3 is TGTGCCAGCAGCTTGGGGACTAGCGGGAGGGGAGAGACCCAGTACTTC. It specifies CASSLGTSGRGETQYF.

The chain carries TRBV5-1 and TRBJ2-7; 7 nucleotides match TRBD1. CDR1 SGHRS and CDR2 YFSETQ come from the germline V gene. V was clipped by 2 bases and J by 5 bases; unmatched bases: 10. This CDR3 is built from 15 residues. The CDR3, as DNA: TGCGCCAGCAGCTTACGGGACAGCTTATCCCACGAGCAGTACTTC. Translation: CASSLRDSLSHEQYF. The full variable domain, its missing parts supplied by reference TRBV5-1 and TRBJ2-7, is KAGVTQTPRYLIKTRGQQVTLSCSPISGHRSVSWYQQTPGQGLQFLFEYFSETQRNKGNFPGRFSGRQFSNSRSEMNVSTLELGDSALYLCASSLRDSLSHEQYFGPGTRLTVT.

J is TRBJ1-5 and V is TRBV2; TRBD1 agrees at 8 bases. The length of the CDR3 is 14 residues. From germline, CDR1 is SNHLY and CDR2 FYNNEI. Germline trimming cut 6 bases from V and 6 bases from J; bases unmatched to any gene: 7. The CDR3 DNA sequence: TGTGCCAGCAGACCCGGACAGGGTAGTCAGCCCCAGCATTTT. It codes for CASRPGQGSQPQHF.

The rearrangement joins TRBV7-2 to TRBJ2-5; 11 nucleotides align to TRBD2. The J call may be in error: the DNA end matches TRBJ2-7 better. The CDR3 covers 15 residues. The germline gives CDR1 SGHTA, CDR2 FQGNSA. CDR3 sequence: CASSLGLAATYEQYF. CDR3 coding DNA: TGTGCCAGCAGCTTGGGACTAGCGGCGACCTACGAGCAGTACTTC.

Comments on this clonotype: In this CDR3 the conserved last residue, phenylalanine or tryptophan, is missing, so a read error is likely. The chain has TRBV7-3 and TRBJ1-2, with D unresolved. Per the germline V gene, CDR1 is SGHTA and CDR2 is FQGTGA. The CDR3 length is 11 residues. Trimming took off 5 bases at V and 7 bases at J, with 8 bases between the two ends. The CDR3 sequence is CASSRDIGYTL. Here the CDR3 DNA reads TGTGCCAGCAGCCGGGATATTGGCTACACCCTC.

This clonotype showed up just a few times. The chain links TRBV10-3 to TRBJ1-6, with 8 bases aligning to TRBD1. V dropped 6 bases and J dropped 5; count of bases not matched to a gene: 6. This CDR3 contains 15 residues. Per the germline V gene, CDR1 is ENHRY and CDR2 is SYGVKD. Written as DNA, the CDR3 is TGTGCCATCAGGGGGGGACAGGATGATAATTCACCCCTCCACTTT. Protein: CAIRGGQDDNSPLHF.

J is TRBJ1-4 and V is TRBV10-2; 7 bases align to TRBD1. Germline assignment: CDR1 WSHSY and CDR2 SAAADI. The CDR3 extends over 16 amino acids. The junction had 7 bases not matched to a gene; V was cut back by 2 bases and J by 4 bases. As DNA, the CDR3 is TGCGCCAGCAGTGAGCGAGGGACAGCCTTTAATGAAAAACTGTTTTTT. Protein: CASSERGTAFNEKLFF.

This chain uses TRBV25-1 with TRBJ1-2; a weak D match, TRBD1 (6 bases). The CDR3 totals 14 residues. Deletions cut 5 bases from V and 4 bases from J, with 14 bases between. The germline CDR1 and CDR2 sequences are MGHDK and SYGVNS. The CDR3 region is CASSLSKGGYGYTF. The CDR3 DNA reads TGTGCCAGCAGTTTATCTAAGGGGGGCTATGGCTACACCTTC.

For this clonotype: At one end the junction does not follow the germline gene, possibly because of a read error. The rearrangement joins TRBV5-8 to TRBJ2-7; TRBD2 might be the D (7 bases). The germline CDR1 and CDR2 sequences are SGHTS and YDEGEE. The CDR3 is 15 amino acids. CDR3 DNA: TGCGCCAGCAGCCCCGGGGGAGGGGGGGCCTACGAGCAGTACTTC. Translating it yields CASSPGGGGAYEQYF.

This chain links TRBV10-1 with TRBJ1-3; tentatively, D is TRBD1 (6 bases). With 2 bases removed from V and 4 bases from J, the gap between germline ends came to 18 bases. CDR1 and CDR2 from the germline V gene are WNHNN and SYGVQD (reference sequence). This CDR3 is built from 17 residues. The CDR3 here is CASSETISGASGNTIYF. In DNA form, the CDR3 reads TGCGCCAGCAGTGAGACCATCTCAGGGGCATCGGGAAACACCATATATTTT.